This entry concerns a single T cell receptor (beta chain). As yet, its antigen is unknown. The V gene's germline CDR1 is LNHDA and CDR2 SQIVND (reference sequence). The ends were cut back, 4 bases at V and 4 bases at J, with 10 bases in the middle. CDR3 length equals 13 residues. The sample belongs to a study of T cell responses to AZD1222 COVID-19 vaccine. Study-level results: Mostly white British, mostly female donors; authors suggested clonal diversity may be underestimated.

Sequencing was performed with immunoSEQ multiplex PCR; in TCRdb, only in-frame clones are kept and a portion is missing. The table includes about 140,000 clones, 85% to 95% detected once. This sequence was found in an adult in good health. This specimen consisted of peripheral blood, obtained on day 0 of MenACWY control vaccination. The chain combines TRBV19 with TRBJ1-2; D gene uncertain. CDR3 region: CASSKGPAYGYTF. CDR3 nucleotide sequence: TGTGCCAGTAGTAAGGGTCCTGCCTATGGCTACACCTTC.